These 13 T cell receptor beta chains were all obtained from the same sample, sequenced in a study of blood T cells in healthy people across ages. The second PCR ran roughly 7 to 11 cycles with a sample-barcoded 5' primer and J-beta primers. Each CDR3 protein is one row after TCRdb ran MiXCR on the 5' RACE reads. The sample holds approximately 1,700,000 distinct CDR3 sequences; more than 35% are singletons and the top ten take 23%. Material for sequencing was blood. These receptors all stem from a human donor in good health.

V and J are TRBV9 and TRBJ2-4; TRBD2 aligns across 13 bases. TRBJ2-7 explains the end of the DNA better; the J call may be wrong. The CDR3 runs to 15 residues. Germline V gives CDR1 SGDLS, CDR2 YYNGEE. CDR3 sequence: CASSKGLAGPYEQYF. CDR3 nucleotide sequence: TGTGCCAGCAGCAAGGGACTAGCGGGGCCCTACGAGCAGTACTTC.

V usage is TRBV20-1 and J usage is TRBJ2-7; D call uncertain. The ends were cut back, 4 bases at V and 4 bases at J, with 5 bases in the middle. The CDR3 totals 10 residues. Per the germline V gene, CDR1 is DFQATT and CDR2 is SNEGSKA (reference sequence). The CDR3 DNA sequence: TGCAGTGCTATTGATTACGAGCAGTACTTC. It is translated as CSAIDYEQYF.

The V call is TRBV10-3, the J call TRBJ1-2, with D maybe TRBD1 (5 bases). Germline V gene sequence: CDR1 ENHRY, CDR2 SYGVKD. V was trimmed by 2 bases and J by 0 bases, leaving 10 bases between them. The CDR3 is 15 residues long. The CDR3 protein is CAISEGGSPNYGYTF. The CDR3 bases are TGTGCCATCAGTGAGGGGGGGAGCCCTAACTATGGCTACACCTTC.

This clonotype has a handful of counts. The genes are TRBV20-1 and TRBJ2-7; D may be TRBD1 or TRBD2 (5 bases each). In germline, CDR1 is DFQATT, CDR2 SNEGSKA (reference sequence). The CDR3 consists of 15 residues. The ends were cut back, 0 bases at V and 4 bases at J, with 16 bases in the middle. The CDR3 loop is CSARDPMGVPYEQYF. CDR3 DNA: TGCAGTGCTAGAGACCCCATGGGGGTCCCTTACGAGCAGTACTTC.

This clonotype turned up a few times. This chain connects TRBV18 to TRBJ2-4; D perhaps matches TRBD2 (5 bases). The CDR3 length is 15 residues. Germline CDR1 is KGHSH and CDR2 is LQKENI. Trimming took 0 bases from V and 13 from J, leaving 19 bases between them. The CDR3, as DNA: TGTGCCAGCTCACCACCGACTAACCCGAAACGAGAGCAGTACTTC. It specifies CASSPPTNPKREQYF.

Worth noting for this clonotype: The germline gene is not matched at one end of the junction; a read error may be the cause. The CDR3 DNA reads TGTACCAGCAGTTTTTCGGCAGGGTACCAAGAGACCCAGTACTTC. Amino acid sequence: CTSSFSAGYQETQYF. V usage is TRBV12-3 or TRBV12-4 and J usage is TRBJ2-5; maybe TRBD1 (5 bases). The CDR3 totals 15 residues.

The V call is TRBV2, the J call TRBJ1-2, with 9 bases matching TRBD1. After removal of 7 bases from V and 8 bases from J, the junction contained 17 bases not matched to a gene. The CDR3 extends over 16 amino acids. Germline V gene sequence: CDR1 SNHLY, CDR2 FYNNEI. CDR3 in amino acids: CASNRDREEGKVGYTF. The CDR3, as DNA: TGTGCCAGCAACCGGGACAGGGAAGAAGGGAAGGTCGGCTACACCTTC.

CDR3 DNA: TGTGCCAGCAGTTTACGGGGGTCCGATAGGGGCGGGGAGACCCAGTACTTC. This codes for CASSLRGSDRGGETQYF. This sequence joins TRBV12-3 or TRBV12-4 and TRBJ2-5; a possible D gene is TRBD2 (6 bases). The CDR3 sequence is 17 residues long. The V gene lost 2 bases and the J gene lost 5 bases, with 21 bases spanning the gap.

About this clonotype: One end of the junction does not line up with germline, which may come from a read error. The chain employs TRBV7-7 and TRBJ2-5; a weak D match, TRBD1 (5 bases). Germline V lookup: CDR1 SSHAT, CDR2 FNYEAQ (reference sequence). The CDR3 contains 15 residues. CDR3 amino acids: CASSLMGPLQETQDF. The CDR3 nucleotides are TGTGCTAGCAGCCTAATGGGGCCACTCCAAGAGACCCAGGACTTC.

This clonotype was seen more than once but under ten times. The chain couples TRBV7-2 to TRBJ1-5; D gene ambiguous. Germline V CDR1 and CDR2: SGHTA, FQGNSA. Deletions cut 6 bases from V and 6 bases from J, with 15 bases between. This CDR3 comprises 14 residues. The CDR3 reads CASSPGGETQPQHF. The CDR3 bases are TGTGCCAGCAGTCCCGGTGGGGAGACTCAGCCCCAGCATTTT.

This chain uses TRBV7-2 with TRBJ2-7, with unresolved D. Trimming stripped 1 base from V and 5 bases from J, with 15 bases between. The CDR3 runs 15 residues. Germline V gives CDR1 SGHTA, CDR2 FQGNSA. The CDR3 DNA follows: TGTGCCAGCAGCTTAGTCGAGTTTAGAAGCCACGAGCAGTACTTC. Translation: CASSLVEFRSHEQYF.

V usage is TRBV20-1 and J usage is TRBJ2-1; 12 bases agree with TRBD2. Germline V gene sequence: CDR1 DFQATT, CDR2 SNEGSKA (reference sequence). J gave up 5 bases and V 5 bases, and 4 bases lay outside the gene matches. This CDR3 region has 14 residues. The DNA for the CDR3 is TGCAGTGCTTTAGGACTAGCGGGGAACAATGAGCAGTTCTTC. Protein: CSALGLAGNNEQFF.

Here the CDR3 reads CASSQEIGTGTEAFF. The CDR3 DNA sequence: TGCGCCAGCAGCCAAGAGATCGGGACAGGCACTGAAGCTTTCTTT. The V and J genes are TRBV4-3 and TRBJ1-1, with 8 nucleotides matching TRBD1. V was pared by 0 bases and J by 4 bases, with 4 bases of the junction left unmatched. Germline V gene sequence: CDR1 LGHNA, CDR2 YSLEER. This CDR3 has 15 residues.